The 17 T cell receptor beta chains reported below all come from one sample, sequenced in a study of blood T cell repertoires in COVID-19 (TCRdb year 2020). Library preparation employed the immunoSEQ multiplex PCR assay. Not all clones reach the TCRdb copy of this immuneACCESS table, which keeps in-frame sequences only. Checked studies attribute under half of the gap to unresolved V genes and leave the rest unexplained. The sample includes 70,000 or so clones, with approximately 86% observed a single time. The ten largest account for roughly 3.9% of the sample. The specimen was peripheral blood. These receptors were obtained from a man in his 70s with active COVID-19.

J is TRBJ2-1 and V is TRBV19; 11 positions agree with TRBD2. This CDR3 is built from 14 residues. V was pared by 9 bases and J by 3 bases, with 4 bases of the junction left unmatched. The V gene's germline CDR1 is LNHDA and CDR2 SQIVND (reference sequence). This chain's CDR3 is CASSGTSGYNEQFF. In nucleotides, the CDR3 is TGTGCCAGCTCCGGGACTAGCGGCTACAATGAGCAGTTCTTC.

V and J are TRBV7-3 and TRBJ2-3; 7 bases fit TRBD2. The CDR3 contains 14 residues. Germline CDR1 SGHTA, CDR2 FQGTGA. V trimming: 5 bases; J trimming: 6 bases; junction bases outside the gene matches: 8. The CDR3 spells CASSEGPRGDTQYF. In DNA form, the CDR3 reads TGTGCCAGCAGCGAGGGCCCGCGGGGGGATACGCAGTATTTT.

The rearrangement joins TRBV11-1 to TRBJ1-6, with D possibly matching TRBD1 (6 bases). Trimming took 5 bases from V and 2 from J, leaving 10 bases between them. Germline CDR1 reads SGHAT; CDR2 reads FQDESV (reference sequence). This CDR3 comprises 15 residues. CDR3 in DNA: TGTGCCAGCAGCCCAGGGGACACCTATAATTCACCCCTCCACTTT. Encoded protein: CASSPGDTYNSPLHF.

The rearrangement links TRBV12-5 to TRBJ2-1, with a tentative D call TRBD2 (6 bases). This CDR3 is built from 15 residues. Germline V gene sequence: CDR1 LGHNT, CDR2 FRNRAP. V was clipped by 7 bases and J by 0 bases, with 13 bases between them. The CDR3 is CASDASVSSYNEQFF. For the CDR3, the DNA is TGTGCTAGTGATGCTAGCGTCAGCTCCTACAATGAGCAGTTCTTC.

This clone was seen only once. The rearrangement links TRBV6-5 to TRBJ2-1, with 8 bases fitting TRBD2. The trim removed 2 bases at V and 2 bases at J, leaving 5 bases unmatched. Germline loops: CDR1 MNHEY, CDR2 SVGAGI. The CDR3 is 16 amino acids. DNA of the CDR3: TGTGCCAGCAGTTACGGGTTAGCGGGGACCTACAATGAGCAGTTCTTC. As protein: CASSYGLAGTYNEQFF.

This chain links TRBV29-1 with TRBJ1-1; D is uncertain. This CDR3 comprises 11 residues. Trimming removed 2 bases from V and 4 bases from J, with 5 bases in between. Germline lookup yields CDR1 SQVTM and CDR2 ANQGSEA. The CDR3 DNA sequence: TGCAGCGTTGAAAGGAGCACTGAAGCTTTCTTT. Translating gives CSVERSTEAFF.

J is TRBJ2-1 and V is TRBV11-2; 10 bases match TRBD2. Germline V gives CDR1 SGHAT, CDR2 FQNNGV. V shed 0 bases and J 6 bases; nucleotides not matched to a gene: 5. The CDR3 loop spans 16 amino acids. CDR3 sequence reads: CASSLDLAGVRNEQFF. The CDR3 DNA reads as TGTGCCAGCAGCTTAGATCTAGCGGGAGTGCGCAATGAGCAGTTCTTC. The entire variable domain, with the rest obtained from reference TRBV11-2 and TRBJ2-1, is as follows: EAGVAQSPRYKIIEKRQSVAFWCNPISGHATLYWYQQILGQGPKLLIQFQNNGVVDDSQLPKDRFSAERLKGVDSTLKIQPAKLEDSAVYLCASSLDLAGVRNEQFFGPGTRLTVL.

The chain is built from TRBV28 and TRBJ1-6; D uncertain. CDR3 length: 15 amino acids. Trimming removed 2 bases from V and 10 bases from J, with 15 bases in between. Germline values: CDR1 MDHEN, CDR2 SYDVKM. DNA of the CDR3: TGTGCCAGCAGTTTACCTGAGGGAATGGGGTCACCCCTCCACTTT. It yields the protein CASSLPEGMGSPLHF. Filled out from reference TRBV28 and TRBJ1-6, the complete variable domain reads DVKVTQSSRYLVKRTGEKVFLECVQDMDHENMFWYRQDPGLGLRLIYFSYDVKMKEKGDIPEGYSVSREKKERFSLILESASTNQTSMYLCASSLPEGMGSPLHFGNGTRLTVT.

The J gene is TRBJ2-4, the V gene TRBV27; 8 nucleotides line up with TRBD1. Germline values: CDR1 MNHEY, CDR2 SMNVEV (reference sequence). V was pared by 6 bases and J by 4 bases, with 2 bases of the junction left unmatched. CDR3 length equals 13 residues. CDR3 region: CASSRQGKNIQYF. The DNA for the CDR3 is TGTGCCAGCAGCCGACAGGGGAAAAACATTCAGTACTTC.

The V gene is TRBV7-3, the J gene TRBJ2-3, with D possibly being TRBD2 (5 bases). Trimming left V 8 bases short and J 5 bases short, with 14 bases between. Germline lookup yields CDR1 SGHTA and CDR2 FQGTGA. The CDR3 consists of 13 residues. The DNA for the CDR3 is TGTGCCAGCTGTGCAGTTCGGGGAGATACGCAGTATTTT. Protein: CASCAVRGDTQYF.

The rearrangement links TRBV3-1 (or the pseudogene TRBV3-2) to TRBJ2-7; a possible D gene is TRBD2 (5 bases). Germline CDR1 and CDR2: LGHDT and YNNKEL (reference sequence). V was clipped by 0 bases and J by 9 bases, with 18 bases between them. The CDR3 is made up of 15 amino acids. For the CDR3, the DNA is TGTGCCAGCAGCCAAGATCCCTGGTCTAGCAGTGGGCAGTACTTC. Its translation is CASSQDPWSSSGQYF.

The rearrangement links TRBV7-2 to TRBJ2-5; possibly TRBD2 for D (5 bases). With 1 base removed from V and 4 bases from J, the gap between germline ends came to 10 bases. The length of the CDR3 is 14 residues. Germline V lookup: CDR1 SGHTA, CDR2 FQGNSA. CDR3 protein: CASSLGSAGETQYF. Here the CDR3 DNA reads TGTGCCAGCAGCTTAGGATCGGCGGGAGAGACCCAGTACTTC.

Concerning this clone: Other DNA sequences in the same sample also yield this CDR3. The genes are TRBV4-3 and TRBJ2-1, with D uncertain. V lost 0 bases to trimming and J lost 7 bases, with 10 bases between them. The CDR3 covers 14 residues. The germline gives CDR1 LGHNA, CDR2 YSLEER. The CDR3 reads CASSQDSSRNEQFF. The CDR3 DNA follows: TGCGCCAGCAGCCAAGATTCGTCTCGTAATGAGCAGTTCTTC.

The chain has TRBV18 and TRBJ1-6; a weak D match, TRBD1 (6 bases). Germline values: CDR1 KGHSH, CDR2 LQKENI. Trimming removed 4 bases at V and 9 bases at J, with 10 bases between. CDR3 length equals 13 residues. DNA of the CDR3: TGTGCCAGCTCACAAGAACAGGGTTCACCCCTCCACTTT. Its protein is CASSQEQGSPLHF. Full variable domain (rest looked up from reference TRBV18 and TRBJ1-6): NAGVMQNPRHLVRRRGQEARLRCSPMKGHSHVYWYRQLPEEGLKFMVYLQKENIIDESGMPKERFSAEFPKEGPSILRIQQVVRGDSAAYFCASSQEQGSPLHFGNGTRLTVT.

The table lists this clone with a few counts. V is TRBV5-4 and J is TRBJ2-2, with D unresolved. V lost 4 bases, J lost 2 bases, and 12 bases lay in between. The CDR3 runs 15 residues. CDR1 and CDR2 (germline): SGHNT, YYREEE (reference sequence). The CDR3 reads CASSHRQPNTGELFF. In nucleotides, the CDR3 is TGTGCCAGCAGCCACAGACAACCAAACACCGGGGAGCTGTTTTTT. Based on the CDR3 plus reference TRBV5-4 and TRBJ2-2, the full variable domain is ETGVTQSPTHLIKTRGQQVTLRCSSQSGHNTVSWYQQALGQGPQFIFQYYREEENGRGNFPPRFSGLQFPNYSSELNVNALELDDSALYLCASSHRQPNTGELFFGEGSRLTVL.

The chain is built from TRBV19 and TRBJ2-2; 8 positions match TRBD1. Germline CDR1 is LNHDA and CDR2 is SQIVND (reference sequence). V trimming: 8 bases; J trimming: 6 bases; junction bases outside the gene matches: 14. This CDR3 comprises 16 residues. This CDR3 is CASRVSAGGVSGELFF. DNA of the CDR3: TGTGCCAGTCGAGTATCGGCAGGGGGCGTTTCCGGGGAGCTGTTTTTT. The whole variable domain, remainder taken from reference TRBV19 and TRBJ2-2, is DGGITQSPKYLFRKEGQNVTLSCEQNLNHDAMYWYRQDPGQGLRLIYYSQIVNDFQKGDIAEGYSVSREKKESFPLTVTSAQKNPTAFYLCASRVSAGGVSGELFFGEGSRLTVL.

The gene calls are TRBV29-1 and TRBJ2-1; TRBD2 matches at 12 bases. J lost 12 bases, V lost 6 bases, and 18 bases had no gene match. Germline CDR1 reads SQVTM; CDR2 reads ANQGSEA. CDR3 size: 16 residues. CDR3 DNA: TGCAGCGTACCGCCCTCACTAGCGGGAGGCCCCTGGGGGCAGTTCTTC. It codes for CSVPPSLAGGPWGQFF.